This T cell receptor (beta chain) was retrieved from a study of T cell responses to AZD1222 COVID-19 vaccine. Findings of the study overall: Baseline seropositivity characterized only a handful of AZD1222 recipients.

Turning to this clone: What it recognizes is unknown.

TCRdb's copy holds only in-frame clones and misses some; the assay was immunoSEQ multiplex PCR. Of tens of thousands of clones listed, about 89% are singletons. Between the trimmed V and J ends, which lost 5 bases and 3 bases, there was a span of 16 bases. The CDR3 loop spans 15 amino acids. CDR1 KGHDR and CDR2 SFDVKD come from the germline V gene. The sequencing used peripheral blood, collected 28 days after the second AZD1222 dose. The chain joins TRBV24-1 to TRBJ2-7; D is perhaps TRBD2 (6 bases). This clonotype was obtained from an adult who received the AZD1222 COVID-19 vaccine. The CDR3: CATSGGAGSHYEQYF. The CDR3 DNA reads as TGTGCCACCAGTGGGGGTGCCGGGAGTCACTACGAGCAGTACTTC.